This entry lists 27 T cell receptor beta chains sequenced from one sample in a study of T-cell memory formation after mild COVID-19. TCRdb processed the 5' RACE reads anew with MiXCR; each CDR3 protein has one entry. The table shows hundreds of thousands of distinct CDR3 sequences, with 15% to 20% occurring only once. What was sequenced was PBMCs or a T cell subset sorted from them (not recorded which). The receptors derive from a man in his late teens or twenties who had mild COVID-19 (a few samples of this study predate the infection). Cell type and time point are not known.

The CDR3, as DNA: TGCGCCAGCAGCGAGGTGGGGGGACTTGGCTACACCTTC. Translated, it gives CASSEVGGLGYTF. The chain couples TRBV5-1 to TRBJ1-2; D is possibly TRBD1 (5 bases). Germline-derived CDR1 and CDR2 are SGHRS and YFSETQ. V was cut by 4 bases and J by 7 bases, with 14 bases left in between. The CDR3 extends over 13 amino acids. Filled out from reference TRBV5-1 and TRBJ1-2, the complete variable domain reads KAGVTQTPRYLIKTRGQQVTLSCSPISGHRSVSWYQQTPGQGLQFLFEYFSETQRNKGNFPGRFSGRQFSNSRSEMNVSTLELGDSALYLCASSEVGGLGYTFGSGTRLTVV.

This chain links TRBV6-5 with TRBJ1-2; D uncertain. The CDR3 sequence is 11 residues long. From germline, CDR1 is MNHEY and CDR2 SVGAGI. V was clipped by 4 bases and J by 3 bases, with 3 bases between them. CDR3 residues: CASSSYYGYTF. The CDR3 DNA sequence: TGTGCCAGCAGTTCCTACTATGGCTACACCTTC.

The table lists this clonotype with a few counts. The CDR3, as DNA: TGTGCCAGCAGTCCGGCGTCGACAGGGGGAAATGAGCAGTTCTTC. This translates into CASSPASTGGNEQFF. The chain uses TRBV28 and TRBJ2-1; 9 bases agree with TRBD1. Trimming cost V 5 bases and J 7 bases; bases outside gene matches: 9. The CDR3 spans 15 residues. The germline V gene encodes CDR1 MDHEN and CDR2 SYDVKM. Combining the CDR3 with reference TRBV28 and TRBJ2-1 gives the whole variable domain DVKVTQSSRYLVKRTGEKVFLECVQDMDHENMFWYRQDPGLGLRLIYFSYDVKMKEKGDIPEGYSVSREKKERFSLILESASTNQTSMYLCASSPASTGGNEQFFGPGTRLTVL.

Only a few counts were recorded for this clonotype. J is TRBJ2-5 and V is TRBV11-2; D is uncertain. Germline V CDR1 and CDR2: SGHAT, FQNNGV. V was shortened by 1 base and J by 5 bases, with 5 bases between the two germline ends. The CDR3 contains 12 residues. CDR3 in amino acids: CASSLVYETQYF. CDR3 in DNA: TGTGCCAGCAGCTTAGTCTATGAGACCCAGTACTTC.

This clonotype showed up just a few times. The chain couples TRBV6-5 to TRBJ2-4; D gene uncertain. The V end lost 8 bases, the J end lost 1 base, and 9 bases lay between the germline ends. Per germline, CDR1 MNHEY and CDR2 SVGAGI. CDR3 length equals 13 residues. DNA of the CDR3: TGTGCCAGCTTGGGTAGGGCCAAAAACATTCAGTACTTC. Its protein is CASLGRAKNIQYF.

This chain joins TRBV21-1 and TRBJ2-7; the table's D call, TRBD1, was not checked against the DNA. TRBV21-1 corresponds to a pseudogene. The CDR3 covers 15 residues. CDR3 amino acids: CASSKGTENSYEQYV. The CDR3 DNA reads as TGTGCCAGCAGCAAGGGGACGGAAAATTCCTACGAGCAGTACGTC.

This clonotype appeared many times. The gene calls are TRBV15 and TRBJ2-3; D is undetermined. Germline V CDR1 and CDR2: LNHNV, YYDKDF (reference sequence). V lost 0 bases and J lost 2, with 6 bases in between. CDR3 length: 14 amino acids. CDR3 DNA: TGTGCCACCAGCAGAGACCAGGTCACAGATACGCAGTATTTT. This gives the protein CATSRDQVTDTQYF.

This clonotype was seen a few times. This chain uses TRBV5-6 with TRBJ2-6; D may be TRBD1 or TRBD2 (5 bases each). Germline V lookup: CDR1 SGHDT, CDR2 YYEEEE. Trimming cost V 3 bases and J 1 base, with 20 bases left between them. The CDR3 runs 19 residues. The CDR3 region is CASSSSFGAGKSGANVLTF. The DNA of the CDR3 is TGTGCCAGCAGCTCTTCTTTTGGGGCCGGGAAGTCTGGGGCCAACGTCCTGACTTTC. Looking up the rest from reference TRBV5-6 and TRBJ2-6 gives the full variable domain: DAGVTQSPTHLIKTRGQQVTLRCSPKSGHDTVSWYQQALGQGPQFIFQYYEEEERQRGNFPDRFSGHQFPNYSSELNVNALLLGDSALYLCASSSSFGAGKSGANVLTFGAGSRLTVL.

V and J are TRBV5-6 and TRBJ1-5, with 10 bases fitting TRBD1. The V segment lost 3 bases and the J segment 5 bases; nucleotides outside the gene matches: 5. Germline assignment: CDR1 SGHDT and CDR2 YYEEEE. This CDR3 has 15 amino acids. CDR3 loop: CASSSWDRGYQPQHF. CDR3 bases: TGTGCCAGCAGCTCGTGGGACAGGGGTTATCAGCCCCAGCATTTT.

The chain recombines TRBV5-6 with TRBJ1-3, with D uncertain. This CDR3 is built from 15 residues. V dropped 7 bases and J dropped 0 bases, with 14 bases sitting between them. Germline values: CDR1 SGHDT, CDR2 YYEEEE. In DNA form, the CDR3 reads TGTGCCAGCGGGATTTACCTCAGCTCTGGAAACACCATATATTTT. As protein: CASGIYLSSGNTIYF.

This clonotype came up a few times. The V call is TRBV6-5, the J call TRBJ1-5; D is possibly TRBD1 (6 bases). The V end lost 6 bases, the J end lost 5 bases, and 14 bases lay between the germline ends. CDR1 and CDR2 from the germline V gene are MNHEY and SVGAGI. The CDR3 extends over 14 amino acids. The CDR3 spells CASSINRAHQPQHF. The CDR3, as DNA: TGTGCCAGCAGCATTAACAGGGCGCATCAGCCCCAGCATTTT.

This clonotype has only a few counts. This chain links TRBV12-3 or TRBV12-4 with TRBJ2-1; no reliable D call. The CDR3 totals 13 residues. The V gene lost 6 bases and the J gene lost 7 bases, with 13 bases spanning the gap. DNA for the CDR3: TGTGCCAGCAGGGGTGACGCGGTAAATGAGCAGTTCTTC. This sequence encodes CASRGDAVNEQFF.

The CDR3 is CASSWDRTGNTIYF. The CDR3 coding sequence is TGTGCCAGCAGTTGGGACAGAACTGGAAACACCATATATTTT. V and J are TRBV12-3 or TRBV12-4 and TRBJ1-3; 7 nucleotides match TRBD1. The J segment lost 2 bases and the V segment lost 4 bases, leaving 2 bases of the junction unmatched. This CDR3 has 14 residues.

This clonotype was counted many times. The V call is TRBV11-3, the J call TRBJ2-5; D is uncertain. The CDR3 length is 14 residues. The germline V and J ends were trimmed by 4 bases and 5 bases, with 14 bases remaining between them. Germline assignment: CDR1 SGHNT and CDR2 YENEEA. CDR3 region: CASSSAGVEETQYF. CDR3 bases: TGTGCCAGCAGCTCCGCAGGAGTCGAGGAGACCCAGTACTTC.

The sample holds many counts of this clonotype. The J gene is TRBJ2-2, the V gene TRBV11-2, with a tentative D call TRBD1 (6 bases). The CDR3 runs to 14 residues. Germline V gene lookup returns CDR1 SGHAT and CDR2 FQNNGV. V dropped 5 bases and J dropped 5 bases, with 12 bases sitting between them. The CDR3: CASSPSQGTGELFF. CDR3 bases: TGTGCCAGCAGCCCCTCACAGGGAACCGGGGAGCTGTTTTTT.

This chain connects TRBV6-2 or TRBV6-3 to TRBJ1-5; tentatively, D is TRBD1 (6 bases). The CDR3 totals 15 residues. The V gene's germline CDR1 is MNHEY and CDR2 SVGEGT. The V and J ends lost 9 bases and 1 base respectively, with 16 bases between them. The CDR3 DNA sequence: TGTGCCAGTAGCCCCTGGACAGCCAGCAATCAGCCCCAGCATTTT. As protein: CASSPWTASNQPQHF.

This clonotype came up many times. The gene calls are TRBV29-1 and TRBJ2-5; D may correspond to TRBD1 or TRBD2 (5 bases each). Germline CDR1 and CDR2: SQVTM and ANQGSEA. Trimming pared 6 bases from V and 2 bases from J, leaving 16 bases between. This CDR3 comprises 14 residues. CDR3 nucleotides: TGCAGCGTCCCGCTTGGGGGTTATCAAGAGACCCAGTACTTC. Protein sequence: CSVPLGGYQETQYF.

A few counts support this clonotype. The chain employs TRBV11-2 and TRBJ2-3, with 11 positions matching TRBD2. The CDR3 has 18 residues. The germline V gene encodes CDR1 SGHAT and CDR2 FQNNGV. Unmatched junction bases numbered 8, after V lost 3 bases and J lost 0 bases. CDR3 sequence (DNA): TGTGCCAGCAGCTTTATGGTAGCGGGGGGGCCCAGCACAGATACGCAGTATTTT. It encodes CASSFMVAGGPSTDTQYF.

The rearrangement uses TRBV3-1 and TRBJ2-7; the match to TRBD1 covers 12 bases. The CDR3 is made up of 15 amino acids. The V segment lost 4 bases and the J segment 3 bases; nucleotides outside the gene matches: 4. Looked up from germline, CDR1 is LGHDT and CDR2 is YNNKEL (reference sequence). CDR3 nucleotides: TGTGCCAGCAGCCCCGGGACAGGGGGCTTCTACGAGCAGTACTTC. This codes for CASSPGTGGFYEQYF.

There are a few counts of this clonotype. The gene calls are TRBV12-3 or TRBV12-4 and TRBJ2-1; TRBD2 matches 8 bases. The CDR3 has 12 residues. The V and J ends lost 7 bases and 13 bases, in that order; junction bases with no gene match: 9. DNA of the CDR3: TGTGCCAGCACCCACGGGGGGGGACAACAGTTCTTC. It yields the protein CASTHGGGQQFF.

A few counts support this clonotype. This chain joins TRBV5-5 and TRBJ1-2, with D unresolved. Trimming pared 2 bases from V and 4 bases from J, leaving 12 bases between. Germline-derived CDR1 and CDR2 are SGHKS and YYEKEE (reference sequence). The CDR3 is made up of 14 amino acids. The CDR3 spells CASSLVWTSYGYTF. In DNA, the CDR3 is TGTGCCAGCAGCTTAGTTTGGACGAGCTATGGCTACACCTTC.

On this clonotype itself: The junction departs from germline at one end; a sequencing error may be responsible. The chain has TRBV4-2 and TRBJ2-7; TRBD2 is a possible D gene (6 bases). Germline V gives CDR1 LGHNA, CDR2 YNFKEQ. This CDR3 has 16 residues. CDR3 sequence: CASSQEGRLGRYEQCF. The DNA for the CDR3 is TGTGCCAGCAGCCAAGAGGGGAGACTAGGGAGATACGAGCAGTGCTTC.

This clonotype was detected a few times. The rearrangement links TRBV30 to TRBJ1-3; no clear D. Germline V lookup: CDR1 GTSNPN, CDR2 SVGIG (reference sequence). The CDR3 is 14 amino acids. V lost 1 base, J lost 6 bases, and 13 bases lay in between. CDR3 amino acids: CAWSGIFEENTIYF. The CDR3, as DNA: TGTGCCTGGAGTGGGATATTCGAGGAAAACACCATATATTTT.

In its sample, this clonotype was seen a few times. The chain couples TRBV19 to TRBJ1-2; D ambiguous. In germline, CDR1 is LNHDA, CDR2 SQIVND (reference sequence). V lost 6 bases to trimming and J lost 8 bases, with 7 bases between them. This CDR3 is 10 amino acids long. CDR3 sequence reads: CASSREGYTF. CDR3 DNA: TGTGCCAGTAGCAGAGAAGGCTACACCTTC.

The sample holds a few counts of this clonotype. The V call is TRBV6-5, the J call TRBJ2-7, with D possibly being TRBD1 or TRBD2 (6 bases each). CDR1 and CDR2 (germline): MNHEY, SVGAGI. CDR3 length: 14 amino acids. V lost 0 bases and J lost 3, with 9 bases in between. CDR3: CASSYSRGVYEQYF. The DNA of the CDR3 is TGTGCCAGCAGTTACTCGAGGGGGGTCTACGAGCAGTACTTC.

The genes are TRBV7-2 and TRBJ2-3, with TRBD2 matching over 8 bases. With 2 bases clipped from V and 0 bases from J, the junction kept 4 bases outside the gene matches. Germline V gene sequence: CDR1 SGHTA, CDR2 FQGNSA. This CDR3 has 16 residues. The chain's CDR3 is CASSLNQRGSTDTQYF. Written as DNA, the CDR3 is TGTGCCAGCAGCTTAAACCAGCGGGGGAGCACAGATACGCAGTATTTT.

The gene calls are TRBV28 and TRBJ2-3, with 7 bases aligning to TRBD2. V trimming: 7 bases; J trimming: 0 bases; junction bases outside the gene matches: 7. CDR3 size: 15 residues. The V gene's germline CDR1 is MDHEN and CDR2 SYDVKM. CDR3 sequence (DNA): TGTGCCAGCACCTGGAGCGGGGCTAGCACAGATACGCAGTATTTT. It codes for CASTWSGASTDTQYF.